These 32 T cell receptor beta chains originate from one sample sequenced in a study of response to subunit inactivated influenza vaccine. TCRdb re-derived calls from the RT-PCR reads in MiXCR, one entry per CDR3 protein. The table has roughly 780,000 distinct CDR3 sequences, roughly 20% seen once. The sample consisted of PBMCs from blood, taken more than 4 days after vaccination. The receptors derive from a man aged 45 to 65 who received an inactivated influenza vaccine.

This chain joins TRBV15 and TRBJ1-2; perhaps TRBD1 as D (5 bases). The CDR3 sequence is 15 residues long. V gave up 3 bases and J gave up 4 bases, with 15 bases separating them. Per germline, CDR1 LNHNV and CDR2 YYDKDF (reference sequence). The CDR3: CATSRPTAQGYGYTF. The CDR3 DNA sequence: TGTGCCACCAGCAGGCCGACAGCCCAGGGCTATGGCTACACCTTC.

This chain links TRBV15 with TRBJ1-5, with D hard to call. In germline, CDR1 is LNHNV, CDR2 YYDKDF (reference sequence). Trimming stripped 0 bases from V and 6 bases from J, with 6 bases between. The CDR3 extends over 13 amino acids. Written as DNA, the CDR3 is TGTGCCACCAGCAGAGATCTCCGTCAGCCCCAGCATTTT. Translated: CATSRDLRQPQHF. The full variable domain, with the rest looked up from reference TRBV15 and TRBJ1-5, is DAMVIQNPRYQVTQFGKPVTLSCSQTLNHNVMYWYQQKSSQAPKLLFHYYDKDFNNEADTPDNFQSRRPNTSFCFLDIRSPGLGDTAMYLCATSRDLRQPQHFGDGTRLSIL.

This chain connects TRBV6-2 or TRBV6-3 to TRBJ1-1; D call uncertain. Germline V gene sequence: CDR1 MNHEY, CDR2 SVGEGT. This CDR3 is 12 amino acids long. V shed 6 bases and J shed 10 bases, with 15 bases lying between them. The CDR3 spells CASRRPGAAAFF. DNA for the CDR3: TGTGCCAGCAGGCGCCCCGGAGCGGCAGCTTTCTTT.

The chain employs TRBV10-1 and TRBJ2-7, with D perhaps matching TRBD1 (5 bases). The CDR3 sequence is 15 residues long. The V end lost 0 bases, the J end lost 3 bases, and 12 bases lay between the germline ends. In germline, CDR1 is WNHNN, CDR2 SYGVQD (reference sequence). This CDR3 reads CASSESKGVNYEQYF. The CDR3 region has the DNA TGCGCCAGCAGTGAGTCTAAAGGGGTAAACTACGAGCAGTACTTC.

This rearrangement joins TRBV5-1 to TRBJ2-1, with 7 bases lining up with TRBD2. The CDR3 loop spans 14 amino acids. The junction had 5 bases not matched to a gene; V was cut back by 0 bases and J by 8 bases. Germline lookup yields CDR1 SGHRS and CDR2 YFSETQ. The CDR3 region is CASSLEGGPHEQFF. The CDR3 DNA reads TGCGCCAGCAGCTTGGAGGGAGGGCCCCATGAGCAGTTCTTC.

In this sample, this clonotype turned up a few times. The chain joins TRBV12-3 or TRBV12-4 to TRBJ1-4; possibly TRBD1 for D (6 bases). The CDR3 consists of 14 residues. Trimming cost V 3 bases and J 3 bases, with 8 bases left between them. CDR3 sequence reads: CASSLDSSNEKLFF. The CDR3 nucleotides are TGTGCCAGCAGTTTGGACAGCTCTAATGAAAAACTGTTTTTT.

The rearrangement links TRBV5-1 to TRBJ2-1; the D gene is possibly TRBD2 (5 bases). The CDR3 has 15 residues. V was shortened by 3 bases and J by 8 bases, with 18 bases between the two germline ends. Per the germline V gene, CDR1 is SGHRS and CDR2 is YFSETQ. Written as DNA, the CDR3 is TGCGCCAGCAGCTCGGCCGGGAAAAGTGTCGATGAGCAGTTCTTC. It specifies CASSSAGKSVDEQFF.

CDR3 sequence: CASSEWGNYGYTF. Written as DNA, the CDR3 is TGTGCCAGCAGTGAATGGGGTAACTATGGCTACACCTTC. The V and J genes are TRBV25-1 and TRBJ1-2; D gene uncertain. Trimming removed 1 base from V and 1 base from J, with 4 bases in between. The CDR3 has 13 amino acids. Germline assignment: CDR1 MGHDK and CDR2 SYGVNS.

This clonotype was detected a few times. The V and J genes are TRBV6-2 or TRBV6-3 and TRBJ2-7; D gene ambiguous. V gave up 6 bases and J gave up 5 bases, with 11 bases separating them. This CDR3 is built from 12 residues. Germline values: CDR1 MNHEY, CDR2 SVGEGT. The CDR3 here is CASSLYLNEQYF. CDR3 DNA sequence: TGTGCCAGCAGCCTCTACCTAAACGAGCAGTACTTC.

The chain couples TRBV29-1 to TRBJ2-1; 11 bases line up with TRBD1. The CDR3 has 15 residues. Germline V gene sequence: CDR1 SQVTM, CDR2 ANQGSEA. V shed 4 bases and J 3 bases; nucleotides not matched to a gene: 5. The CDR3 bases are TGCAGCGTTGGGTCAGGGACAGGGGGCTACAATGAGCAGTTCTTC. Translated: CSVGSGTGGYNEQFF.

This clonotype came up a few times. The CDR3 region has the DNA TGCGCCAGCAGCCAATCCGGGACAGGGGGCACAGATACGCAGTATTTT. This translates into CASSQSGTGGTDTQYF. The V gene is TRBV4-3, the J gene TRBJ2-3; 10 nucleotides agree with TRBD1. V shed 2 bases and J 1 base; nucleotides not matched to a gene: 3. The CDR3 runs 16 residues. CDR1 is LGHNA and CDR2 is YSLEER in the germline V gene.

This clonotype was observed a handful of times. In nucleotides, the CDR3 is TGTGCCAGCAGCTTGGAGACAGGCTATAATTCACCCCTCCACTTT. It translates to CASSLETGYNSPLHF. The chain is built from TRBV5-5 and TRBJ1-6; D may be TRBD1 (6 bases). The CDR3 spans 15 residues. CDR1 and CDR2 (germline): SGHKS, YYEKEE (reference sequence). Trimming removed 0 bases from V and 3 bases from J, with 7 bases in between.

This clonotype was counted between two and nine times. CDR3 sequence reads: CASSFRGSGGANVLTF. The CDR3 region has the DNA TGCGCCAGCAGCTTTAGGGGATCGGGAGGGGCCAACGTCCTGACTTTC. The genes are TRBV5-1 and TRBJ2-6; D possibly matches TRBD1 or TRBD2 (5 bases each). Trimming cost V 2 bases and J 4 bases, with 13 bases left between them. Germline CDR1 reads SGHRS; CDR2 reads YFSETQ. The CDR3 spans 16 residues.

This clonotype has a handful of counts. This rearrangement joins TRBV27 to TRBJ2-1; 7 positions agree with TRBD1. J was trimmed by 8 bases and V by 5 bases; bases with no gene match: 12. Germline V gene sequence: CDR1 MNHEY, CDR2 SMNVEV (reference sequence). The CDR3 consists of 15 residues. The CDR3 loop reads CASSPHRGPRDEQFF. DNA of the CDR3: TGTGCCAGCAGTCCACACAGGGGCCCTAGGGATGAGCAGTTCTTC.

V is TRBV20-1 and J is TRBJ2-3; D might be TRBD1 or TRBD2, each matching 6 bases. Germline values: CDR1 DFQATT, CDR2 SNEGSKA (reference sequence). There are 14 residues in the CDR3. Trimming removed 3 bases at V and 2 bases at J, with 12 bases between. The DNA of the CDR3 is TGCAGTGCTAGCGGGGGCCAACTCACAGATACGCAGTATTTT. Translated: CSASGGQLTDTQYF.

The chain carries TRBV20-1 and TRBJ2-1; the match to TRBD2 covers 10 bases. With V trimmed by 1 base and J by 15 bases, 9 bases remained unmatched. CDR3 size: 13 residues. The germline V gene has CDR1 DFQATT and CDR2 SNEGSKA (reference sequence). CDR3 sequence: CSARGLAGGPPFF. CDR3 DNA sequence: TGCAGTGCTAGAGGATTAGCGGGGGGACCTCCGTTCTTC.

The table lists this clonotype with a few counts. The chain joins TRBV15 to TRBJ1-1, with a possible D match to TRBD1 (5 bases). The length of the CDR3 is 13 residues. V dropped 4 bases and J dropped 8 bases, with 14 bases sitting between them. The germline V gene has CDR1 LNHNV and CDR2 YYDKDF (reference sequence). The CDR3 here is CATSKNRLLEAFF. For the CDR3, the DNA is TGTGCCACCAGCAAAAACAGGTTATTAGAAGCTTTCTTT.

This chain links TRBV29-1 with TRBJ2-2, with 7 positions matching TRBD1. Germline lookup yields CDR1 SQVTM and CDR2 ANQGSEA. V lost 3 bases, J lost 1 base, and 5 bases stayed unmatched. The CDR3 sequence is 15 residues long. CDR3 sequence (DNA): TGCAGCGTTGAGGAATGGACAGGGAACACCGGGGAGCTGTTTTTT. It codes for CSVEEWTGNTGELFF.

The V and J genes are TRBV2 and TRBJ1-2; D unresolved. The germline V gene has CDR1 SNHLY and CDR2 FYNNEI. CDR3 length: 10 residues. V gave up 6 bases and J gave up 8 bases, with 7 bases separating them. The CDR3 is CASRTTGYTF. The CDR3 DNA is TGTGCCAGCAGGACTACAGGCTACACCTTC.

This clonotype has only a few counts. This CDR3 reads CASSYGPDGDEQYF. Here the CDR3 DNA reads TGTGCCAGCAGCTATGGACCAGACGGGGACGAGCAGTACTTC. This chain connects TRBV7-2 to TRBJ2-7; tentatively, D is TRBD2 (5 bases). The CDR3 contains 14 residues. With 4 bases removed from V and 5 bases from J, the gap between germline ends came to 15 bases. In germline, CDR1 is SGHTA, CDR2 FQGNSA.

This clonotype was counted at least ten times. This rearrangement joins TRBV9 to TRBJ2-3; the match to TRBD2 covers 16 bases. Germline CDR1 is SGDLS and CDR2 is YYNGEE. There are 15 residues in the CDR3. Trimming cost V 7 bases and J 5 bases; bases outside gene matches: 4. CDR3 protein: CASSGTSGRGDTQYF. In DNA, the CDR3 is TGTGCCAGCTCTGGGACTAGCGGGAGGGGAGATACGCAGTATTTT.

The chain is built from TRBV6-1 and TRBJ2-3; D assignment may be TRBD1 or TRBD2 (5 bases each). This CDR3 is built from 15 residues. The germline gives CDR1 MNHNS, CDR2 SASEGT. V lost 5 bases and J lost 2, with 14 bases in between. The chain's CDR3 is CASSRDPSATDTQYF. The CDR3 DNA sequence: TGTGCCAGCAGTAGGGACCCCTCAGCCACAGATACGCAGTATTTT.

V is TRBV11-2 and J is TRBJ2-7; 9 nucleotides align to TRBD1. Germline V gene sequence: CDR1 SGHAT, CDR2 FQNNGV. The V gene end was trimmed by 5 bases and the J gene end by 2 bases; junction bases not matched to a gene: 10. The CDR3 totals 16 residues. This CDR3 is CASSPGTGRDTYEQYF. The CDR3 DNA sequence: TGTGCCAGCAGCCCAGGGACAGGGAGGGACACCTACGAGCAGTACTTC.

There are a few counts of this clonotype. The gene calls are TRBV7-8 and TRBJ2-5, with D perhaps assigned TRBD1 or TRBD2 (5 bases each). This CDR3 has 15 amino acids. The germline gives CDR1 SGHVS, CDR2 FQNEAQ. Trimming removed 1 base at V and 0 bases at J, with 9 bases between. CDR3: CASSLVEGHQETQYF. CDR3 nucleotides: TGTGCCAGCAGCTTAGTTGAGGGACACCAAGAGACCCAGTACTTC.

The chain employs TRBV6-2 or TRBV6-3 and TRBJ2-1; TRBD2 is a possible D gene (5 bases). CDR3 length: 15 amino acids. Trimming shortened V by 7 bases and J by 5 bases, and 18 bases separated the two germline ends. Germline CDR1 MNHEY, CDR2 SVGEGT. CDR3 nucleotides: TGTGCCAGCAATAAGGGTAGCGCTAGTCACAATGAGCAGTTCTTC. Translation: CASNKGSASHNEQFF.

This clonotype was picked up a small number of times. This chain joins TRBV3-1 and TRBJ2-7; D not resolved. The CDR3 is 16 residues long. V lost 4 bases to trimming and J lost 2 bases, with 18 bases between them. The germline V gene encodes CDR1 LGHDT and CDR2 YNNKEL (reference sequence). The CDR3 sequence: CASSPRRGRQTYEQYF. As DNA, the CDR3 is TGTGCCAGCAGCCCCAGGCGCGGACGACAAACCTACGAGCAGTACTTC.

This clonotype was detected only a few times. The V and J genes are TRBV7-2 and TRBJ1-2; 9 bases map to TRBD1. Trimming at V came to 2 bases and at J to 4 bases, leaving 8 bases not matched to a gene. The CDR3 is made up of 16 amino acids. Germline CDR1 SGHTA, CDR2 FQGNSA. CDR3 sequence reads: CASSLSLGTGTYGYTF. In nucleotides, the CDR3 is TGTGCCAGCAGCTTAAGTCTTGGGACAGGGACCTATGGCTACACCTTC.

V usage is TRBV15 and J usage is TRBJ2-5; D possibly corresponds to TRBD2 (7 bases). Trimming took 0 bases from V and 4 from J, leaving 15 bases between them. The V gene's germline CDR1 is LNHNV and CDR2 YYDKDF (reference sequence). The CDR3 totals 16 residues. The CDR3 sequence: CATSRDGGAGPETQYF. In DNA, the CDR3 is TGTGCCACCAGCAGAGATGGGGGGGCGGGTCCAGAGACCCAGTACTTC.

The chain recombines TRBV2 with TRBJ2-1; no clear D. The CDR3 length is 12 residues. Between the trimmed V and J ends, which lost 6 bases and 9 bases, there was a span of 12 bases. Germline CDR1 reads SNHLY; CDR2 reads FYNNEI. CDR3 DNA sequence: TGTGCCAGCAGACTGGACGGAGTTGAGCAGTTCTTC. It codes for CASRLDGVEQFF.

The chain recombines TRBV6-2 or TRBV6-3 with TRBJ2-3; D is unclear. This CDR3 is 16 amino acids long. Trimming cost V 0 bases and J 2 bases, with 12 bases left between them. The V gene's germline CDR1 is MNHEY and CDR2 SVGEGT. As DNA, the CDR3 is TGTGCCAGCAGTTACTCTTTGAGGTCCTTCACAGATACGCAGTATTTT. This sequence encodes CASSYSLRSFTDTQYF.

The chain has TRBV20-1 and TRBJ2-2; 7 positions agree with TRBD2. The V segment lost 3 bases and the J segment 2 bases; nucleotides outside the gene matches: 3. CDR1 and CDR2 (germline): DFQATT, SNEGSKA (reference sequence). The CDR3 sequence is 14 residues long. The CDR3 region has the DNA TGCAGTGCTAGCGGGGGGTTCAACACCGGGGAGCTGTTTTTT. Residues: CSASGGFNTGELFF.

This clonotype was detected many times. This rearrangement joins TRBV7-2 to TRBJ2-5, with D unresolved. Germline V gives CDR1 SGHTA, CDR2 FQGNSA. The ends were cut back, 5 bases at V and 5 bases at J, with 12 bases in the middle. The CDR3 runs 13 residues. For the CDR3, the DNA is TGTGCCAGCAGCGCCACCGGTAGGGAGACCCAGTACTTC. Residues: CASSATGRETQYF. Full variable domain (outside the CDR3, taken from reference TRBV7-2 and TRBJ2-5): GAGVSQSPSNKVTEKGKDVELRCDPISGHTALYWYRQSLGQGLEFLIYFQGNSAPDKSGLPSDRFSAERTGGSVSTLTIQRTQQEDSAVYLCASSATGRETQYFGPGTRLLVL.